A single sample gave rise to the 5 T cell receptor beta chains below, sequenced in a study of regulatory T cells in long-lasting Graves disease. Described time point: persistent/refractory GD, antithyroid drugs over 5 years with positive TRAb. The TCR library was prepared using RNA isolated from PBMCs. Investigators prepared the TCR beta libraries by applying iRepertoire HTBI primers and Arm-PCR of CDR3 regions. TCRdb re-called the multiplex PCR reads through MiXCR, storing one row per CDR3 protein. In the table there are a few hundred thousand distinct CDR3 sequences, 23% of which are singletons. Material: peripheral blood mononuclear cells (PBMCs), obtained when the disease was refractory, from a patient treated with antithyroid drugs. The receptors come from a female donor with Graves disease.

This chain links TRBV19 with TRBJ2-2; 8 nucleotides agree with TRBD1. J gave up 8 bases and V 9 bases, and 11 bases lay outside the gene matches. This CDR3 has 14 amino acids. Germline V gene lookup returns CDR1 LNHDA and CDR2 SQIVND (reference sequence). CDR3 region: CASLSGQGLGELFF. The CDR3 DNA reads TGTGCCAGCCTATCCGGACAGGGTTTAGGGGAGCTGTTTTTT.

The table lists this clonotype with a few counts. The chain joins TRBV28 to TRBJ2-7; TRBD1 matches at 10 bases. Trimming removed 4 bases from V and 3 bases from J; junction bases left unmatched: 9. The V gene's germline CDR1 is MDHEN and CDR2 SYDVKM. The CDR3 is 16 amino acids. CDR3 DNA: TGTGCCAGCAGTTCCCCCCATTGGACAGGGGGCTACGAGCAGTACTTC. Translating gives CASSSPHWTGGYEQYF.

This chain joins TRBV2 and TRBJ2-1; D is perhaps TRBD2 (6 bases). The CDR3 has 15 amino acids. Germline lookup yields CDR1 SNHLY and CDR2 FYNNEI. Deletions cut 5 bases from V and 6 bases from J, with 17 bases between. The CDR3 DNA reads TGTGCCAGCAGTCTTTCTAGAAGGGGACTCAATGAGCAGTTCTTC. Encoded protein: CASSLSRRGLNEQFF.

The chain recombines TRBV20-1 with TRBJ1-1, with D tentatively TRBD1 (5 bases). V was pared by 1 base and J by 1 base, with 16 bases between. The CDR3 extends over 16 amino acids. Germline CDR1 and CDR2: DFQATT and SNEGSKA (reference sequence). The DNA for the CDR3 is TGCAGTGCTAGAGGGGGGAATCTGGGGCCGAACACTGAAGCTTTCTTT. Translation gives CSARGGNLGPNTEAFF.

This clonotype was detected many times. This chain links TRBV27 with TRBJ2-7, with 8 bases fitting TRBD2. Losses at the gene ends were 2 bases for V and 3 bases for J; bases not matched to a gene: 6. The CDR3 is 15 residues long. From germline, CDR1 is MNHEY and CDR2 SMNVEV (reference sequence). The CDR3 DNA follows: TGTGCCAGCAGTTTAGTCGGGACTAGAATCTACGAGCAGTACTTC. Its translation: CASSLVGTRIYEQYF.